This is a list of T cell receptor beta chains from one sample in a study of chemoradiotherapy in HPV16-positive cancers. Clones were read by immunoSEQ multiplex PCR, and TCRdb kept only the in-frame ones, dropping some. The data hold under 700 clones, with approximately 91% observed a single time. The sample consisted of tumor tissue, taken from a patient who underwent chemoradiotherapy. Receptors were obtained from a human donor with HPV-associated anogenital cancer. The CDR3 runs from the conserved cysteine through the conserved F or W. Fields, in order: clone size, J gene, V gene, D gene, CDR3 length, CDR3 protein, CDR3 DNA. A D gene is named only where the DNA matches it firmly. Expanded clones are given a class, and other clones once, few, many or no size at all.

clone size: .; J gene: TRBJ2-4; V gene: TRBV7-9; D gene: .; CDR3 length: 15; CDR3 protein: CASTLGAGPQNIQYF; CDR3 DNA: TGTGCCAGCACCCTAGGGGCAGGGCCCCAAAACATTCAGTACTTC
clone size: .; J gene: TRBJ1-5; V gene: TRBV27; D gene: .; CDR3 length: 12; CDR3 protein: CASSRLNQPQHF; CDR3 DNA: TGTGCCAGCAGCAGACTAAATCAGCCCCAGCATTTT
clone size: .; J gene: TRBJ2-7; V gene: TRBV5-1; D gene: TRBD2; CDR3 length: 17; CDR3 protein: CASSSYLRLAGEGEQYF; CDR3 DNA: TGCGCCAGCAGCTCCTACCTAAGGCTAGCGGGAGAGGGCGAGCAGTACTTC
clone size: .; J gene: TRBJ2-7; V gene: TRBV7-9; D gene: .; CDR3 length: 13; CDR3 protein: CASSPPRGYEQYF; CDR3 DNA: TGTGCCAGCAGCCCCCCTCGCGGGTACGAGCAGTACTTC
clone size: .; J gene: TRBJ2-7; V gene: TRBV27; D gene: .; CDR3 length: 13; CDR3 protein: CASSIVGPYEQYF; CDR3 DNA: TGTGCCAGCAGTATAGTGGGCCCCTACGAGCAGTACTTC
clone size: .; J gene: TRBJ2-5; V gene: TRBV4-1; D gene: .; CDR3 length: 19; CDR3 protein: CASSQDETGTVTGTETQYF; CDR3 DNA: TGCGCCAGCAGCCAAGACGAAACAGGGACGGTAACAGGGACAGAGACCCAGTACTTC
clone size: .; J gene: TRBJ2-1; V gene: TRBV5-4; D gene: TRBD2; CDR3 length: 15; CDR3 protein: CASSPSGPSDNEQFF; CDR3 DNA: TGTGCCAGCAGCCCTAGCGGCCCCTCGGACAATGAGCAGTTCTTC
clone size: .; J gene: TRBJ2-1; V gene: TRBV12-5; D gene: TRBD2; CDR3 length: 17; CDR3 protein: CASGPLGGSGRGNEQFF; CDR3 DNA: TGTGCTAGTGGTCCCCTCGGTGGTAGCGGGAGGGGAAATGAGCAGTTCTTC
clone size: few; J gene: TRBJ2-5; V gene: TRBV13; D gene: .; CDR3 length: 14; CDR3 protein: CASSVREGQETQYF; CDR3 DNA: TGTGCCAGCAGCGTCCGAGAAGGCCAAGAGACCCAGTACTTC
clone size: .; J gene: TRBJ1-3; V gene: TRBV6-5; D gene: TRBD1; CDR3 length: 15; CDR3 protein: CASEGDSGSGNTIYF; CDR3 DNA: TGTGCCAGTGAGGGGGACAGCGGATCTGGAAACACCATATATTTT
clone size: .; J gene: TRBJ1-5; V gene: TRBV6-6; D gene: .; CDR3 length: 13; CDR3 protein: CASSAGPHQPQHF; CDR3 DNA: TGTGCCAGCAGCGCAGGGCCCCATCAGCCCCAGCATTTT
clone size: once; J gene: TRBJ2-1; V gene: TRBV7-9; D gene: .; CDR3 length: 12; CDR3 protein: CASSSPTNEQFF; CDR3 DNA: TGTGCCAGCAGCTCTCCCACCAATGAGCAGTTCTTC
clone size: .; J gene: TRBJ1-2; V gene: TRBV4-1; D gene: .; CDR3 length: 13; CDR3 protein: CASSQDMNYGYTF; CDR3 DNA: TGCGCCAGCAGCCAAGATATGAACTATGGCTACACCTTC
clone size: .; J gene: TRBJ2-7; V gene: TRBV25-1; D gene: .; CDR3 length: 12; CDR3 protein: CASSESGIEQYF; CDR3 DNA: TGTGCCAGCAGTGAATCCGGGATCGAGCAGTACTTC
clone size: .; J gene: TRBJ2-7; V gene: TRBV11-2; D gene: .; CDR3 length: 15; CDR3 protein: CASSLDKGGRYEQYF; CDR3 DNA: TGTGCCAGCAGCTTAGATAAGGGGGGTAGGTACGAGCAGTACTTC
clone size: .; J gene: TRBJ1-2; V gene: TRBV15; D gene: .; CDR3 length: 13; CDR3 protein: CATSREDSYGYTF; CDR3 DNA: TGTGCCACCAGCAGAGAAGACAGCTATGGCTACACCTTC
clone size: .; J gene: TRBJ1-5; V gene: TRBV10-2; D gene: .; CDR3 length: 12; CDR3 protein: CASRGSNQPQHF; CDR3 DNA: TGCGCCAGCCGGGGTAGCAATCAGCCCCAGCATTTT
clone size: few; J gene: TRBJ2-7; V gene: TRBV27; D gene: TRBD2; CDR3 length: 15; CDR3 protein: CASSLSPSGSSEQYF; CDR3 DNA: TGTGCCAGCAGTTTATCGCCTAGCGGGAGTTCCGAGCAGTACTTC
clone size: few; J gene: TRBJ1-5; V gene: TRBV4-2; D gene: .; CDR3 length: 12; CDR3 protein: CASSQDNQPQHF; CDR3 DNA: TGTGCCAGCAGCCAGGATAATCAGCCCCAGCATTTT
clone size: .; J gene: TRBJ2-2; V gene: TRBV14; D gene: .; CDR3 length: 13; CDR3 protein: CASSLSGTGELFF; CDR3 DNA: TGTGCCAGCAGCCTTTCGGGGACCGGGGAGCTGTTTTTT
clone size: .; J gene: TRBJ1-4; V gene: TRBV7-2; D gene: .; CDR3 length: 14; CDR3 protein: CASSLEGGRRKLFF; CDR3 DNA: TGTGCCAGCAGCTTAGAAGGGGGACGGAGAAAACTGTTTTTT
clone size: .; J gene: TRBJ1-1; V gene: TRBV10-1; D gene: .; CDR3 length: 13; CDR3 protein: CASSTTGNTEAFF; CDR3 DNA: TGCGCCAGCAGCACGACAGGGAACACTGAAGCTTTCTTT
clone size: .; J gene: TRBJ2-2; V gene: TRBV11-3; D gene: .; CDR3 length: 12; CDR3 protein: CASSLGTGELFF; CDR3 DNA: TGTGCCAGCAGCCTCGGGACCGGGGAGCTGTTTTTT
clone size: .; J gene: TRBJ1-5; V gene: TRBV19; D gene: .; CDR3 length: 14; CDR3 protein: CASSTTGSNQPQHF; CDR3 DNA: TGTGCCAGTAGTACGACAGGTAGCAATCAGCCCCAGCATTTT
clone size: .; J gene: TRBJ2-7; V gene: TRBV2; D gene: .; CDR3 length: 12; CDR3 protein: CASSVQEWEQYF; CDR3 DNA: TGTGCCAGCAGTGTTCAGGAATGGGAGCAGTACTTC
clone size: .; J gene: TRBJ2-2; V gene: TRBV7-3; D gene: TRBD2; CDR3 length: 14; CDR3 protein: CASSSGSRTGELFF; CDR3 DNA: TGTGCCAGCAGTAGCGGGAGTAGGACTGGGGAGCTGTTTTTT
clone size: once; J gene: TRBJ2-5; V gene: TRBV6-5; D gene: TRBD1; CDR3 length: 14; CDR3 protein: CASRGTGVAETQYF; CDR3 DNA: TGTGCCAGCAGAGGGACAGGGGTTGCGGAGACCCAGTACTTC
clone size: .; J gene: TRBJ2-3; V gene: TRBV13; D gene: TRBD2; CDR3 length: 16; CDR3 protein: CASSPRTSGASDTQYF; CDR3 DNA: TGTGCCAGCAGCCCGAGGACTAGCGGGGCCTCAGATACGCAGTATTTT
clone size: .; J gene: TRBJ2-7; V gene: TRBV11-2; D gene: .; CDR3 length: 13; CDR3 protein: CASSLGPGAEQYF; CDR3 DNA: TGTGCCAGCAGCTTAGGCCCTGGGGCCGAGCAGTACTTC
clone size: once; J gene: TRBJ2-2; V gene: TRBV11-3; D gene: TRBD2; CDR3 length: 15; CDR3 protein: CASSITGTSPGELFF; CDR3 DNA: TGTGCCAGCAGCATAACCGGGACTAGCCCCGGGGAGCTGTTTTTT
clone size: few; J gene: TRBJ2-1; V gene: TRBV11-2; D gene: .; CDR3 length: 12; CDR3 protein: CASSLRGYEQFF; CDR3 DNA: TGTGCCAGCAGTCTCCGGGGTTATGAGCAGTTCTTC
clone size: .; J gene: TRBJ1-1; V gene: TRBV4-1; D gene: .; CDR3 length: 15; CDR3 protein: CASSQDYGLNTEAFF; CDR3 DNA: TGCGCCAGCAGCCAAGATTATGGACTGAACACTGAAGCTTTCTTT
clone size: .; J gene: TRBJ2-7; V gene: TRBV11-3; D gene: TRBD2; CDR3 length: 19; CDR3 protein: CASSRSRLHFSGSAYEQYF; CDR3 DNA: TGTGCCAGCAGCCGCTCTCGACTTCATTTTAGCGGGAGCGCCTACGAGCAGTACTTC
clone size: .; J gene: TRBJ2-4; V gene: TRBV5-6; D gene: .; CDR3 length: 13; CDR3 protein: CASGGKAKNIQYF; CDR3 DNA: TGTGCCAGCGGAGGAAAGGCCAAAAACATTCAGTACTTC
clone size: .; J gene: TRBJ2-6; V gene: TRBV11-3; D gene: TRBD1; CDR3 length: 16; CDR3 protein: CASSLNRGYGANVLTF; CDR3 DNA: TGTGCCAGCAGCTTAAACAGGGGCTACGGGGCCAACGTCCTGACTTTC
clone size: once; J gene: TRBJ2-7; V gene: TRBV11-2; D gene: .; CDR3 length: 14; CDR3 protein: CASSLGGSVREQYF; CDR3 DNA: TGTGCCAGCAGCCTTGGCGGCTCCGTTCGCGAGCAGTACTTC
clone size: .; J gene: TRBJ2-3; V gene: TRBV19; D gene: TRBD1; CDR3 length: 14; CDR3 protein: CASSPGQGPDTQYF; CDR3 DNA: TGTGCCAGTAGCCCGGGACAGGGCCCAGATACGCAGTATTTT
clone size: .; J gene: TRBJ2-2; V gene: TRBV7-3; D gene: .; CDR3 length: 13; CDR3 protein: CASSLGGNGELFF; CDR3 DNA: TGTGCCAGCAGCTTAGGAGGGAACGGGGAGCTGTTTTTT
clone size: .; J gene: TRBJ2-3; V gene: TRBV2; D gene: TRBD2; CDR3 length: 16; CDR3 protein: CASSEASGTNTDTQYF; CDR3 DNA: TGTGCCAGCAGTGAGGCTAGCGGGACGAACACAGATACGCAGTATTTT
clone size: few; J gene: TRBJ2-1; V gene: TRBV30; D gene: .; CDR3 length: 13; CDR3 protein: CACTFSSYNEQFF; CDR3 DNA: TGTGCCTGTACCTTCAGCTCCTACAATGAGCAGTTCTTC
clone size: .; J gene: TRBJ2-3; V gene: TRBV7-9; D gene: .; CDR3 length: 13; CDR3 protein: CASSFPELVSQYF; CDR3 DNA: TGTGCCAGCAGCTTCCCAGAGTTGGTGTCGCAGTATTTT
clone size: .; J gene: TRBJ2-7; V gene: TRBV19; D gene: TRBD2; CDR3 length: 15; CDR3 protein: CASRSDSGRGSEQYF; CDR3 DNA: TGTGCCAGTAGATCGGATAGCGGGAGGGGGAGCGAGCAGTACTTC
clone size: .; J gene: TRBJ2-7; V gene: TRBV19; D gene: .; CDR3 length: 13; CDR3 protein: CASSDRGNYEQYF; CDR3 DNA: TGTGCCAGTAGTGACCGGGGCAACTACGAGCAGTACTTC
clone size: .; J gene: TRBJ2-2; V gene: TRBV5-7; D gene: .; CDR3 length: 15; CDR3 protein: CASSLAWVGTGELFF; CDR3 DNA: TGTGCCAGCAGCTTGGCATGGGTGGGAACCGGGGAGCTGTTTTTT
clone size: .; J gene: TRBJ2-1; V gene: TRBV13; D gene: .; CDR3 length: 14; CDR3 protein: CASSLRQSYNEQFF; CDR3 DNA: TGTGCCAGCAGCTTACGACAGTCCTACAATGAGCAGTTCTTC
clone size: .; J gene: TRBJ2-1; V gene: TRBV7-3; D gene: .; CDR3 length: 15; CDR3 protein: CASSLGGVLLNEQFF; CDR3 DNA: TGTGCCAGCAGCTTAGGCGGGGTACTTCTAAATGAGCAGTTCTTC
clone size: .; J gene: TRBJ2-1; V gene: TRBV7-8; D gene: .; CDR3 length: 12; CDR3 protein: CASSRHLNEQFF; CDR3 DNA: TGTGCCAGCTCTCGCCACCTCAATGAGCAGTTCTTC
clone size: .; J gene: TRBJ1-2; V gene: TRBV5-1; D gene: TRBD1; CDR3 length: 14; CDR3 protein: CASSWGTGSSGYTF; CDR3 DNA: TGCGCCAGCAGCTGGGGGACAGGGAGTTCTGGCTACACCTTC
clone size: .; J gene: TRBJ1-1; V gene: TRBV20-1; D gene: .; CDR3 length: 11; CDR3 protein: CSAILVTEAFF; CDR3 DNA: TGCAGTGCTATCCTGGTTACTGAAGCTTTCTTT
clone size: .; J gene: TRBJ2-3; V gene: TRBV6-5; D gene: .; CDR3 length: 16; CDR3 protein: CASSYDRGTYTDTQYF; CDR3 DNA: TGTGCCAGCAGTTACGATCGGGGGACGTACACAGATACGCAGTATTTT
clone size: .; J gene: TRBJ2-1; V gene: TRBV19; D gene: TRBD1; CDR3 length: 14; CDR3 protein: CASGKTGNYNEQFF; CDR3 DNA: TGTGCCAGTGGGAAGACAGGGAACTACAATGAGCAGTTCTTC
clone size: .; J gene: TRBJ2-3; V gene: TRBV27; D gene: .; CDR3 length: 14; CDR3 protein: CASSYQGTTDTQYF; CDR3 DNA: TGTGCCAGCAGTTATCAGGGTACCACAGATACGCAGTATTTT
clone size: .; J gene: TRBJ2-2; V gene: TRBV28; D gene: TRBD1; CDR3 length: 15; CDR3 protein: CASSFSRTGRGELFF; CDR3 DNA: TGTGCCAGCAGTTTCAGTAGGACAGGGAGGGGGGAGCTGTTTTTT
clone size: once; J gene: TRBJ2-7; V gene: TRBV5-1; D gene: .; CDR3 length: 15; CDR3 protein: CASSPGLFSSYEQYF; CDR3 DNA: TGCGCCAGCAGCCCGGGACTTTTCAGCTCCTACGAGCAGTACTTC